Below, 9 T cell receptor beta chains from the same sample are listed, as sequenced in a study of cytomegalovirus exposure and HLA in healthy donors. It was with 60 Vbeta and 13 Jbeta primers that the PCR ran. Data came from immunoSEQ multiplex PCR; TCRdb stores just in-frame clones and leaves some out. The table for this sample gives around 97,000 clones. Sequencing input: PBMCs. The origin of the receptors is a man aged 40-49 years in good health and CMV-seronegative.

The chain couples TRBV5-4 to TRBJ1-2, with 8 bases that match TRBD1. Germline-derived CDR1 and CDR2 are SGHNT and YYREEE (reference sequence). This CDR3 is built from 15 residues. Germline trimming cut 4 bases from V and 2 bases from J; bases unmatched to any gene: 7. The DNA for the CDR3 is TGTGCCAGCAGCCAACAGGGGGGAACGAACTATGGCTACACCTTC. It codes for CASSQQGGTNYGYTF.

CDR3 in amino acids: CASATGQYTDTQYF. As DNA, the CDR3 is TGCGCCAGCGCAACGGGACAGTACACAGATACGCAGTATTTT. The rearrangement links TRBV5-1 to TRBJ2-3, with 7 bases aligning to TRBD1. Unmatched junction bases numbered 7, after V lost 7 bases and J lost 2 bases. This CDR3 has 14 amino acids. Germline V gene lookup returns CDR1 SGHRS and CDR2 YFSETQ.

The chain carries TRBV6-1 and TRBJ1-2; D is unclear. The CDR3 runs to 14 residues. The V gene's germline CDR1 is MNHNS and CDR2 SASEGT. The V end was cut by 2 bases, the J end by 2 bases, with 9 bases between. CDR3 DNA: TGTGCCAGCAGTGAATCAGACATCAACTATGGCTACACCTTC. Translating gives CASSESDINYGYTF.

The chain uses TRBV7-2 and TRBJ2-5, with a weak D call TRBD1 (5 bases). V dropped 0 bases and J dropped 5 bases, with 16 bases sitting between them. From germline, CDR1 is SGHTA and CDR2 FQGNSA. There are 16 residues in the CDR3. The CDR3 DNA sequence: TGTGCCAGCAGCTTAGCGGGCCAGGGAAGTGGGGAGACCCAGTACTTC. Protein product: CASSLAGQGSGETQYF. Filled out from reference TRBV7-2 and TRBJ2-5, the complete variable domain reads GAGVSQSPSNKVTEKGKDVELRCDPISGHTALYWYRQSLGQGLEFLIYFQGNSAPDKSGLPSDRFSAERTGGSVSTLTIQRTQQEDSAVYLCASSLAGQGSGETQYFGPGTRLLVL.

For the CDR3, the DNA is TGTGCCAGCAGTTTATCGGCGGGGATGAACACCGGGGAGCTGTTTTTT. Encoded protein: CASSLSAGMNTGELFF. V and J are TRBV27 and TRBJ2-2; maybe TRBD2 (6 bases). In germline, CDR1 is MNHEY, CDR2 SMNVEV (reference sequence). This CDR3 is 16 amino acids long. V was cut by 0 bases and J by 1 base, with 9 bases left in between.

CDR3 protein: CASPGGTGELFF. CDR3 coding DNA: TGTGCCAGCCCCGGAGGCACCGGGGAGCTGTTTTTT. This chain links TRBV28 with TRBJ2-2, with D maybe TRBD2 (5 bases). Per germline, CDR1 MDHEN and CDR2 SYDVKM. V was cut by 8 bases and J by 4 bases, with 8 bases left in between. The CDR3 totals 12 residues.

This chain uses TRBV9 with TRBJ2-5; 9 nucleotides align to TRBD2. CDR1 is SGDLS and CDR2 is YYNGEE in the germline V gene. This CDR3 has 16 residues. V dropped 0 bases and J dropped 3; count of bases not matched to a gene: 6. The CDR3 loop is CASSVDYRGGEETQYF. In nucleotides, the CDR3 is TGTGCCAGCAGCGTAGATTATCGCGGGGGGGAAGAGACCCAGTACTTC.

The V and J genes are TRBV5-4 and TRBJ2-7, with TRBD1 identical over 10 bases. CDR3 length: 15 amino acids. V lost 5 bases to trimming and J lost 2 bases; unmatched junction nucleotides: 7. Looked up from germline, CDR1 is SGHNT and CDR2 is YYREEE (reference sequence). The CDR3 DNA sequence: TGTGCCAGCAGTCCCGGAGGACAGGGGGCCTACGAGCAGTACTTC. It specifies CASSPGGQGAYEQYF.

The rearrangement links TRBV19 to TRBJ1-4; D not certain. The CDR3 spans 15 residues. V was shortened by 6 bases and J by 8 bases, with 19 bases between the two germline ends. Germline V gene lookup returns CDR1 LNHDA and CDR2 SQIVND (reference sequence). The CDR3 region has the DNA TGTGCCAGTAGCATCCACAGCCCACAAGAGGAAAAACTGTTTTTT. It is translated as CASSIHSPQEEKLFF.